This is a list of T cell receptor beta chains from one sample in a study of human T cells and chemical hapten exposure. TCRdb re-called the RACE reads with MiXCR, one entry per CDR3 protein. The table lists some 400,000 distinct CDR3 sequences, less than 6.5% of them singletons. The input for sequencing was whole blood, taken in connection with sensitization to the hapten diphenylcyclopropenone (DPC). The receptor source for this set is a woman in her forties or fifties with alopecia areata. Some clones in this sample may be carry-over from other donors' samples. CDR3s include the opening cysteine and the closing phenylalanine or tryptophan. The D gene is left open where the match is weak. Clone size is stated in some rows and not others, as once, few, many or a class when expanded.

CDR3 protein,CDR3 DNA,CDR3 length,V gene,J gene,D gene,clone size
CASSLRGQLYSGANVLTF,TGCGCCAGCAGCTTGAGGGGCCAATTATACTCTGGGGCCAACGTCCTGACTTTC,18,TRBV5-1,TRBJ2-6,NA,few
CATSRGLAGNSPLHF,TGTGCCACCAGCAGAGGACTAGCAGGGAATTCACCCCTCCACTTT,15,TRBV15,TRBJ1-6,NA,many
CASSLRGTRQETQYF,TGCGCCAGCAGCTTGAGAGGGACTAGACAAGAGACCCAGTACTTC,15,TRBV5-1,TRBJ2-5,TRBD2,many
CSVVGPTGIRGANVLTF,TGCAGCGTTGTTGGCCCTACAGGTATTAGAGGGGCCAACGTCCTGACTTTC,17,TRBV29-1,TRBJ2-6,NA,many
CASRGTGSVRFF,TGTGCCAGCAGGGGGACAGGATCCGTCCGTTTCTTT,12,TRBV12-3/TRBV12-4,TRBJ1-1,TRBD1,many
CATSRDLIGRAEAFF,TGTGCCACCAGCAGAGATCTAATCGGGAGGGCTGAAGCTTTCTTT,15,TRBV15,TRBJ1-1,NA,few
CASAVTPYYEQYF,TGTGCCAGCGCCGTTACCCCTTACTACGAGCAGTACTTC,13,TRBV7-9,TRBJ2-7,NA,many
CASSRGRGEQFF,TGTGCCAGCAGCCGCGGGCGGGGGGAGCAGTTCTTC,12,TRBV13,TRBJ2-1,TRBD2,many
CATSGIQGKSEKLFF,TGTGCCACCAGCGGTATTCAGGGGAAAAGCGAAAAACTGTTTTTT,15,TRBV15,TRBJ1-4,NA,few
CASSSSGGEQYF,TGTGCCAGCAGTTCCTCAGGCGGGGAGCAGTACTTC,12,TRBV28,TRBJ2-7,NA,few
CSVSGPYEQYF,TGCAGCGTTTCCGGCCCCTACGAGCAGTACTTC,11,TRBV29-1,TRBJ2-7,NA,many
CASRRHGRGQPQHF,TGTGCCAGCAGGCGACATGGAAGAGGACAGCCCCAGCATTTT,14,TRBV14,TRBJ1-5,NA,many
CASSFSISDPYYGYTF,TGTGCCAGCAGCTTCAGCATATCCGACCCCTACTATGGCTACACCTTC,16,TRBV7-9,TRBJ1-2,NA,many
CASSELTGKRYEQYF,TGTGCCAGCAGTGAACTGACAGGGAAACGGTACGAGCAGTACTTC,15,TRBV25-1,TRBJ2-7,TRBD1,many
CASSQAPYRGPQPQHF,TGCGCCAGCAGCCAAGCCCCCTACAGGGGGCCTCAGCCCCAGCATTTT,16,TRBV4-1,TRBJ1-5,TRBD1,many
CSVEGDGRTEAFF,TGCAGCGTTGAAGGGGACGGGCGCACTGAAGCTTTCTTT,13,TRBV29-1,TRBJ1-1,NA,NA
CSASGRGSLNEQFF,TGCAGTGCTAGTGGCAGGGGGTCCCTCAATGAGCAGTTCTTC,14,TRBV20-1,TRBJ2-1,TRBD1,many
CASSQSDSQAFF,TGTGCCAGCAGTCAGTCGGACAGCCAAGCTTTCTTT,12,TRBV6-2/TRBV6-3,TRBJ1-1,NA,many
CASSPGTNLGDQPQHF,TGTGCCAGCAGCCCCGGGACCAACTTGGGGGATCAGCCCCAGCATTTT,16,TRBV12-3/TRBV12-4,TRBJ1-5,NA,NA
CASSLRQGNIQYF,TGTGCCAGCAGTTTACGACAGGGAAACATTCAGTACTTC,13,TRBV28,TRBJ2-4,TRBD1,NA
CASSLTGTVNTEAFF,TGTGCCAGCAGTTTGACGGGGACAGTGAACACTGAAGCTTTCTTT,15,TRBV27,TRBJ1-1,TRBD1,few
CASSPLKAGENTGELFF,TGTGCCAGCAGCCCGCTTAAGGCAGGCGAGAACACCGGGGAGCTGTTTTTT,17,TRBV7-9,TRBJ2-2,NA,many
CASSHPGAGEGEQFF,TGCGCCAGCAGCCATCCTGGCGCGGGAGAAGGTGAGCAGTTCTTC,15,TRBV4-1,TRBJ2-1,TRBD2,NA
CASSNRDSDTQYF,TGTGCCAGCAGTAACAGGGATTCAGATACGCAGTATTTT,13,TRBV27,TRBJ2-3,NA,many
CASSQGQGLGYTF,TGTGCCAGCAGCCAGGGACAGGGTCTTGGCTACACCTTC,13,TRBV3-1,TRBJ1-2,TRBD1,many
CASSLGEGRQETQYF,TGTGCCAGCAGCCTGGGGGAGGGGCGGCAAGAGACCCAGTACTTC,15,TRBV3-1,TRBJ2-5,TRBD2,few
CASSPRLNSGNTIYF,TGTGCCAGCAGTCCGCGATTGAACTCTGGAAACACCATATATTTT,15,TRBV12-3/TRBV12-4,TRBJ1-3,NA,NA
CSVSARLAETQYF,TGCAGCGTTTCGGCTAGATTAGCAGAGACCCAGTACTTC,13,TRBV29-1,TRBJ2-5,NA,many
CSAREISGTDTQYF,TGCAGTGCTAGAGAAATTAGCGGCACAGATACGCAGTATTTT,14,TRBV20-1,TRBJ2-3,NA,NA